The clone carrying this TCR beta chain was recorded at least ten times. What it binds is unknown. The CDR3 covers 15 residues. Germline CDR1 is MDHEN and CDR2 is SYDVKM. The junction had 7 bases not matched to a gene; V was cut back by 6 bases and J by 0 bases. There were TCR beta CDR3 regions amplified from RNA transcripts. The primer set for the first-round RT-PCR of the TCR CDR3 was HTBI. TCRdb analysed the multiplex PCR reads with MiXCR anew, one entry per CDR3 protein. The sample comprises 300,000 to 450,000 distinct CDR3 sequences, 15% to 19% of which are singletons, and 28% rests with the top ten. This sample was taken from a study of T cells in Graves' hyperthyroidism and ophthalmopathy. Study-level points and caveats: In blood, most of the thyroid clonotypes expanded above 0.001 were also present. A model of 13 V-J pairs discriminated ophthalmopathy from stable hyperthyroidism.

Sequencing was performed on blood. V is TRBV28 and J is TRBJ1-2; 7 positions agree with TRBD1. The TCR was taken from a woman younger than 35 with Graves' hyperthyroidism that later progressed to Graves' ophthalmopathy. Here the CDR3 reads CASSPGTATNYGYTF. The CDR3 DNA sequence: TGTGCCAGCAGCCCCGGGACAGCAACTAACTATGGCTACACCTTC.